What follows are 10 T cell receptor beta chains derived from one specimen sequenced in a study of T-cell reconstitution after alpha-beta-depleted transplantation in children. Unique molecular identifiers were used in preparing the TCRbeta library. In TCRdb, the PCR reads were re-called with MiXCR into one record per CDR3 protein. The table records hundreds of thousands of distinct CDR3 sequences, 10% to 15% of them present only once. Sample: PBMCs, taken from the stem cell graft. All receptors derive from a human donor who donated a stem cell graft to a child with Fanconi anemia.

V and J are TRBV10-3 and TRBJ2-7; 8 nucleotides align to TRBD2. J was trimmed by 7 bases and V by 2 bases; bases with no gene match: 1. Per the germline V gene, CDR1 is ENHRY and CDR2 is SYGVKD. This CDR3 is built from 12 residues. CDR3 region: CAISEPGGEQYF. The CDR3 bases are TGTGCCATCAGTGAGCCGGGGGGGGAGCAGTACTTC.

A few counts support this clonotype. The chain employs TRBV9 and TRBJ2-5; D call uncertain. Germline-derived CDR1 and CDR2 are SGDLS and YYNGEE. V was shortened by 4 bases and J by 2 bases, with 9 bases between the two germline ends. This CDR3 has 13 residues. DNA for the CDR3: TGTGCCAGCAGCCAAGCCCCACAAGAGACCCAGTACTTC. Its translation is CASSQAPQETQYF.

V and J are TRBV7-3 and TRBJ2-3, with D unclear. Germline values: CDR1 SGHTA, CDR2 FQGTGA. The CDR3 is 13 amino acids. V was clipped by 5 bases and J by 1 base, with 7 bases between them. The CDR3 protein is CASSGVGTDTQYF. In nucleotides, the CDR3 is TGTGCCAGCAGCGGGGTAGGCACAGATACGCAGTATTTT. The complete variable domain, with remaining parts taken from reference TRBV7-3 and TRBJ2-3, reads GAGVSQTPSNKVTEKGKYVELRCDPISGHTALYWYRQSLGQGPEFLIYFQGTGAADDSGLPNDRFFAVRPEGSVSTLKIQRTERGDSAVYLCASSGVGTDTQYFGPGTRLTVL.

A few counts support this clonotype. The V call is TRBV12-3 or TRBV12-4, the J call TRBJ2-7; weak D call: TRBD2 (5 bases). Trimming took off 5 bases at V and 4 bases at J, with 12 bases between the two ends. The CDR3 runs 13 residues. CDR3 sequence: CASSVPGMYEQYF. In DNA, the CDR3 is TGTGCCAGCAGTGTCCCCGGGATGTACGAGCAGTACTTC.

Ten or more counts support this clonotype. V and J are TRBV20-1 and TRBJ1-4; D unclear. The CDR3 has 14 residues. Germline V gene sequence: CDR1 DFQATT, CDR2 SNEGSKA (reference sequence). V was shortened by 0 bases and J by 4 bases, with 9 bases between the two germline ends. The CDR3 bases are TGCAGTGCTAGAGAGGGGAACGGTAATGAAAAACTGTTTTTT. Translated: CSAREGNGNEKLFF.

In this sample, this clonotype turned up many times. The rearrangement uses TRBV7-8 and TRBJ1-2; D is possibly TRBD1 (5 bases). Between the trimmed V and J ends, which lost 5 bases and 3 bases, there was a span of 19 bases. Germline CDR1 reads SGHVS; CDR2 reads FQNEAQ. There are 16 residues in the CDR3. Written as DNA, the CDR3 is TGTGCCAGCAGCCCAAGGTTTTCCCTGGGGGACTATGGCTACACCTTC. This sequence encodes CASSPRFSLGDYGYTF.

This chain uses TRBV12-3 or TRBV12-4 with TRBJ1-3; D is perhaps TRBD1 (5 bases). This CDR3 region has 13 residues. Deletions cut 6 bases from V and 9 bases from J, with 15 bases between. CDR3 DNA sequence: TGTGCCAGCAGCCTCAGCACGGGGGGCACCATATATTTT. Protein: CASSLSTGGTIYF.

In nucleotides, the CDR3 is TGTGCCAGCAGCAAGGACGGGGGAGGTGAAGCTTTCTTT. This gives the protein CASSKDGGGEAFF. The gene calls are TRBV5-5 and TRBJ1-1, with TRBD1 as a possible D gene (5 bases). Trimming removed 4 bases at V and 7 bases at J, with 14 bases between. The CDR3 is made up of 13 amino acids. Germline V gene lookup returns CDR1 SGHKS and CDR2 YYEKEE (reference sequence).

V and J are TRBV6-1 and TRBJ1-2; D is unclear. This CDR3 has 13 amino acids. V gave up 7 bases and J gave up 0 bases, with 9 bases separating them. In germline, CDR1 is MNHNS, CDR2 SASEGT. The CDR3 reads CASTEASNYGYTF. DNA of the CDR3: TGTGCCAGCACAGAAGCATCTAACTATGGCTACACCTTC.

This clonotype has at least ten counts. The CDR3 coding sequence is TGCAGTGCTGGACAGGTTTTAGAAAACACCATATATTTT. Encoded protein: CSAGQVLENTIYF. The V call is TRBV20-1, the J call TRBJ1-3; 7 bases agree with TRBD1. Germline CDR1 reads DFQATT; CDR2 reads SNEGSKA (reference sequence). The V and J ends lost 5 bases and 6 bases, in that order; junction bases with no gene match: 7. The CDR3 totals 13 residues.